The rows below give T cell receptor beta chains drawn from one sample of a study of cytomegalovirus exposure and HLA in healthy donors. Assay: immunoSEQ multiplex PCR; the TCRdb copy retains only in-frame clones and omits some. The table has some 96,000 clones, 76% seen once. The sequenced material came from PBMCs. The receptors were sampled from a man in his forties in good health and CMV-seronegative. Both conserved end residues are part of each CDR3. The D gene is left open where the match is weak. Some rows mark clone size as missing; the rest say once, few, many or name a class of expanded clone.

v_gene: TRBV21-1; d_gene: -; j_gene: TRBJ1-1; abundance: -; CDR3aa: CASSFMGRELVNTEAFF; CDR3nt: TGTGCCAGCAGCTTTATGGGGAGGGAGCTGGTAAACACTGAAGCTTTCTTT
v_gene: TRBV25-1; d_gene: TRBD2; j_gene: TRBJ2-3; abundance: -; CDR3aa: CASSDFSGRADTQYF; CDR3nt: TGTGCCAGCAGTGATTTTAGCGGGAGGGCAGATACGCAGTATTTT
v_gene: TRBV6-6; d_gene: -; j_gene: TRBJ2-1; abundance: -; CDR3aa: CASSYSYSNEQFF; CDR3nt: TGTGCCAGCAGTTACTCGTACAGCAATGAGCAGTTCTTC
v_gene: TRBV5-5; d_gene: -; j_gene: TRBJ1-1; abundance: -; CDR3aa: CASSPRDILNTEAFF; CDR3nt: TGTGCCAGCAGCCCCCGGGACATTCTAAACACTGAAGCTTTCTTT
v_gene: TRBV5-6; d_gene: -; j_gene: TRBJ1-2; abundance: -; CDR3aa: CASSFDVVRGGYTF; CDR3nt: TGTGCCAGCAGCTTTGATGTCGTTCGGGGTGGCTACACCTTC
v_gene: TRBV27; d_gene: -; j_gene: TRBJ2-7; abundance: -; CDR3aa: CASSSTGSAYEQYF; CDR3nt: TGTGCCAGCAGTTCCACGGGGTCAGCCTACGAGCAGTACTTC
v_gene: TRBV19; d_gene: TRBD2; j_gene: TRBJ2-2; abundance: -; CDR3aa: CASSSSGITTGELFF; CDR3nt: TGTGCCAGTAGTTCTAGCGGGATCACCACCGGGGAGCTGTTTTTT
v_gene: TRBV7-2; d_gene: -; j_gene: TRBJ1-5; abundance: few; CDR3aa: CASSLVGRIYLYSNQPQHF; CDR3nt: TGTGCCAGCAGCTTAGTAGGGAGGATTTACCTCTATAGCAATCAGCCCCAGCATTTT
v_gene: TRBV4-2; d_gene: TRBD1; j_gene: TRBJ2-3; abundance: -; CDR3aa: CASSPRQGMVTDTQYF; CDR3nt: TGTGCCAGCAGCCCCAGACAGGGAATGGTCACAGATACGCAGTATTTT
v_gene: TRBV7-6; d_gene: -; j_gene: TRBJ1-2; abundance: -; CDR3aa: CASSLAAGASYGYTF; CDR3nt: TGTGCCAGCAGCTTAGCCGCAGGGGCCAGCTATGGCTACACCTTC
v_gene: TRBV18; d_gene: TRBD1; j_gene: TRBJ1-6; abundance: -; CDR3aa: CASSPPGTGSWTLHF; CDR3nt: TGTGCCAGCTCACCACCCGGGACAGGGTCCTGGACCCTCCACTTT
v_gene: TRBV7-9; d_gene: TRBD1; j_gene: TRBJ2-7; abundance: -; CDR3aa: CASSPWTGEKFNSYEQYF; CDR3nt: TGTGCCAGCAGCCCGTGGACAGGAGAAAAATTCAACTCCTACGAGCAGTACTTC
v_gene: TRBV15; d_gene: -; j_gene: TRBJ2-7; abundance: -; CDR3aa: CATSREANPREQYF; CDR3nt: TGTGCCACCAGCAGAGAGGCGAACCCGAGGGAGCAGTACTTC
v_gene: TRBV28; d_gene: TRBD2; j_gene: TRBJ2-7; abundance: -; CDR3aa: CASSWRGTVSSYEQYF; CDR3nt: TGTGCCAGCAGTTGGCGGGGGACCGTGAGTTCCTACGAGCAGTACTTC
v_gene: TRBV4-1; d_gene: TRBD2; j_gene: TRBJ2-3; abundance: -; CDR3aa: CASSQGFTSGRVVADTQYF; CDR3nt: TGCGCCAGCAGCCAGGGGTTTACTAGCGGGAGGGTGGTCGCAGATACGCAGTATTTT
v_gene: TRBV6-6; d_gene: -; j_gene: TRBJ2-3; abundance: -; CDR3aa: CASSYLSDTQYF; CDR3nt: TGTGCCAGCAGTTACCTGTCAGATACGCAGTATTTT
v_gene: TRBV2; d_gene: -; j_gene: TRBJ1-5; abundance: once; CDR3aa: CASSPRTPSQPQHF; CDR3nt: TGTGCCAGCAGCCCCCGGACACCATCTCAGCCCCAGCATTTT
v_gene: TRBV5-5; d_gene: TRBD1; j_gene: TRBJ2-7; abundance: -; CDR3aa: CASSFSQGVEGYEQYF; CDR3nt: TGTGCCAGCAGCTTCTCACAGGGGGTGGAAGGGTACGAGCAGTACTTC
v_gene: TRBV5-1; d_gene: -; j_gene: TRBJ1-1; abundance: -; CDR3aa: CASSLESTGGTEAFF; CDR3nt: TGCGCCAGCAGCTTGGAATCAACGGGAGGGACTGAAGCTTTCTTT
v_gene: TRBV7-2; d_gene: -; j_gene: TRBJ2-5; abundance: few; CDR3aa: CASTYSPQGVETQYF; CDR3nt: TGTGCCAGCACTTATAGCCCCCAGGGCGTGGAGACCCAGTACTTC
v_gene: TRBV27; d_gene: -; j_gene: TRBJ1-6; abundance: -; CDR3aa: CASSLIPGMYNSPLHF; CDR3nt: TGTGCCAGCAGTTTAATCCCCGGGATGTATAATTCACCCCTCCACTTT
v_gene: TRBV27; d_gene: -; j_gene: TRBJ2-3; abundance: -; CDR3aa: CASSLLVGGGPDTQYF; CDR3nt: TGTGCCAGCAGTTTATTGGTCGGAGGAGGGCCAGATACGCAGTATTTT